The clone carrying this T cell receptor (beta chain) was recorded only once. The repertoire was sequenced with immunoSEQ multiplex PCR; TCRdb's copy has only in-frame clones and lacks some. The table has 50,000 to 60,000 clones, around nine tenths seen once. The data were obtained in a study of T cell changes during pregnancy in multiple sclerosis. This clonotype was obtained from a female donor in good health, enrolled as a control in a pregnancy study. Here the sequenced sample was peripheral blood, taken in the first trimester of pregnancy.

Here the CDR3 DNA reads TGTGCCACCAGCATCAACCGGGACTCATACACTGAAGCTTTCTTT. Protein sequence: CATSINRDSYTEAFF. The V and J genes are TRBV15 and TRBJ1-1; D might be TRBD1 (5 bases). The length of the CDR3 is 15 residues. Germline V gives CDR1 LNHNV, CDR2 YYDKDF (reference sequence). The ends were cut back, 4 bases at V and 3 bases at J, with 15 bases in the middle.